These 2 T cell receptor beta chains were sequenced from one sample in a study of cytomegalovirus exposure and HLA in healthy donors. The study ran its PCR with 60 Vbeta and 13 Jbeta primers. Only in-frame clones appear in the TCRdb table, and some are missing; sequencing was by immunoSEQ multiplex PCR. The sample holds roughly 200,000 clones, more than 65% seen once. The sample consisted of PBMCs. The receptors shown here come from a man aged 45 to 65 in good health and CMV-seronegative.

The chain couples TRBV27 to TRBJ2-7, with D possibly being TRBD1 (6 bases). The V gene's germline CDR1 is MNHEY and CDR2 SMNVEV (reference sequence). The ends were cut back, 2 bases at V and 2 bases at J, with 10 bases in the middle. The CDR3 has 14 residues. CDR3 sequence (DNA): TGTGCCAGCAGTTTAACACAGGGCCCCTACGAGCAGTACTTC. Protein product: CASSLTQGPYEQYF.

The chain employs TRBV9 and TRBJ1-1, with D unclear. CDR3 length: 14 residues. The ends were cut back, 3 bases at V and 1 base at J, with 10 bases in the middle. Germline CDR1 and CDR2: SGDLS and YYNGEE. CDR3 amino acids: CASSAKRENTEAFF. The CDR3 region has the DNA TGTGCCAGCAGCGCAAAGAGGGAGAACACTGAAGCTTTCTTT.